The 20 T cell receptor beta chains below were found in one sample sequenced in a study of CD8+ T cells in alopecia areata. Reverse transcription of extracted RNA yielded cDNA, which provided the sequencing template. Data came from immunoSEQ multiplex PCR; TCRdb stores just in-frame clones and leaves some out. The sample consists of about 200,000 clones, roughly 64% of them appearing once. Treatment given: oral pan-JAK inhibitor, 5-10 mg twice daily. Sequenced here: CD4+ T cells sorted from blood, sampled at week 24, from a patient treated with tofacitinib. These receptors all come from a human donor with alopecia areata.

CDR3 amino acids: CSVGQGVLYNEQFF. CDR3 sequence (DNA): TGCAGCGTTGGACAGGGAGTTCTCTACAATGAGCAGTTCTTC. V usage is TRBV29-1 and J usage is TRBJ2-1; 7 bases match TRBD1. The germline CDR1 and CDR2 sequences are SQVTM and ANQGSEA. Trimming at V came to 4 bases and at J to 3 bases, leaving 6 bases not matched to a gene. The CDR3 covers 14 residues.

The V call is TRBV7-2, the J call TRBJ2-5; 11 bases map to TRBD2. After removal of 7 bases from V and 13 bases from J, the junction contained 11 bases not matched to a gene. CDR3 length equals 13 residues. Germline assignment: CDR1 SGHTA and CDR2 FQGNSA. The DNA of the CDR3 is TGTGCCAGCAACCCAACTAGCGGGGGCCCCTCGTACTTC. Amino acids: CASNPTSGGPSYF. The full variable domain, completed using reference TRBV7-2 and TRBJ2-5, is GAGVSQSPSNKVTEKGKDVELRCDPISGHTALYWYRQSLGQGLEFLIYFQGNSAPDKSGLPSDRFSAERTGGSVSTLTIQRTQQEDSAVYLCASNPTSGGPSYFGPGTRLLVL.

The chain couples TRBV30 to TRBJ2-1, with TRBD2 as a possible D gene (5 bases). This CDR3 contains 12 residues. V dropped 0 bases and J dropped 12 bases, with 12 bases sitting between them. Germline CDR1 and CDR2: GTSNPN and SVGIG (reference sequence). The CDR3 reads CAWSVLGEGQFF. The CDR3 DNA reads TGTGCCTGGAGTGTACTCGGGGAAGGGCAGTTCTTC. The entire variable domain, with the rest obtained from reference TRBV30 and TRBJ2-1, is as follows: SQTIHQWPATLVQPVGSPLSLECTVEGTSNPNLYWYRQAAGRGLQLLFYSVGIGQISSEVPQNLSASRPQDRQFILSSKKLLLSDSGFYLCAWSVLGEGQFFGPGTRLTVL.

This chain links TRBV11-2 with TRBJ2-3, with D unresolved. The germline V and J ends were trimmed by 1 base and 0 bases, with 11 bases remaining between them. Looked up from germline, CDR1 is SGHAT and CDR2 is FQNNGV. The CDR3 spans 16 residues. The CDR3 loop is CASSLGAKPSTDTQYF. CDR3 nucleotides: TGTGCCAGCAGCTTAGGGGCTAAGCCTAGCACAGATACGCAGTATTTT.

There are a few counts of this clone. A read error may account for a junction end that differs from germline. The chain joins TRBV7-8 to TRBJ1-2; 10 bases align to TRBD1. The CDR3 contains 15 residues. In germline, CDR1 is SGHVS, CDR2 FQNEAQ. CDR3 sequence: CASSGDRGLRGKAAF. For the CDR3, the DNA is TGTGCCAGCAGCGGGGACAGGGGTTTGAGGGGGAAGGCTGCCTTC. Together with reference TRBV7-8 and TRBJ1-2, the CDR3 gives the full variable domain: GAGVSQSPRYKVAKRGQDVALRCDPISGHVSLFWYQQALGQGPEFLTYFQNEAQLDKSGLPSDRFFAERPEGSVSTLKIQRTQQEDSAVYLCASSGDRGLRGKAAFGSGTRLTVV.

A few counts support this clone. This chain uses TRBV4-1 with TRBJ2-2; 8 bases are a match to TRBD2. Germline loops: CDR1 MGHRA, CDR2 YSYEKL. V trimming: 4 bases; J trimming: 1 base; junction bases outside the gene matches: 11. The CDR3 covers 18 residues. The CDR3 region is CASSPRGGAGLNTGELFF. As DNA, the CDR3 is TGCGCCAGCAGCCCCCGGGGGGGTGCGGGCCTGAACACCGGGGAGCTGTTTTTT.

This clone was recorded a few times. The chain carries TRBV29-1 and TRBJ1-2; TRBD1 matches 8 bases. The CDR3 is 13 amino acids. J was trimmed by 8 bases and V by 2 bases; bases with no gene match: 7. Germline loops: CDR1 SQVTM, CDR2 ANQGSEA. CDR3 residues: CSVEFGPGGGYTF. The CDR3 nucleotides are TGCAGCGTTGAATTTGGGCCAGGGGGCGGCTACACCTTC.

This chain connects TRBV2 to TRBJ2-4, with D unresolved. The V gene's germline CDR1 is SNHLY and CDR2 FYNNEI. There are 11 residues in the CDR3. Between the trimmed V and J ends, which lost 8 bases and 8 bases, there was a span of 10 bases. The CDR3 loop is CASLTGDIQYF. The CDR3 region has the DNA TGTGCCAGCCTTACCGGCGACATTCAGTACTTC.

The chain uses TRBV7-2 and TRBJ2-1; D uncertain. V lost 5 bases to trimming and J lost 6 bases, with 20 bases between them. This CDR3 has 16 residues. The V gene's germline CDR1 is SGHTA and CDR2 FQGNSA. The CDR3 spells CASSGIGLASGNEQFF. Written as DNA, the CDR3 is TGTGCCAGCAGCGGAATAGGGTTGGCTAGTGGCAATGAGCAGTTCTTC.

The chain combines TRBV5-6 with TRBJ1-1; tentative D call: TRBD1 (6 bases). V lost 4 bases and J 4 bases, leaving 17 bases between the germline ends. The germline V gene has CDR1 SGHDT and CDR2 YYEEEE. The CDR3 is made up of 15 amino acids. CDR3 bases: TGTGCCAGCAGCGCTGGACAGCTAAGCGGCACTGAAGCTTTCTTT. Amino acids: CASSAGQLSGTEAFF.

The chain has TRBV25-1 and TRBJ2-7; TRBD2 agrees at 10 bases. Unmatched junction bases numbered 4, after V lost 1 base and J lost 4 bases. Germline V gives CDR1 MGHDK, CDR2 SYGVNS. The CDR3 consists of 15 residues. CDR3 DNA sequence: TGTGCCAGCAGTGAATCCCTAGCGGGAGTGTACGAGCAGTACTTC. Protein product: CASSESLAGVYEQYF.

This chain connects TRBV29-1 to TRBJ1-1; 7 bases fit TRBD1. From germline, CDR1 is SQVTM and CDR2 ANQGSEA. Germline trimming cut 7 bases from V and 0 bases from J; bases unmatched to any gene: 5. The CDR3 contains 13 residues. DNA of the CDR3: TGCAGCGCTAACAGGGGACTGAACACTGAAGCTTTCTTT. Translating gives CSANRGLNTEAFF.

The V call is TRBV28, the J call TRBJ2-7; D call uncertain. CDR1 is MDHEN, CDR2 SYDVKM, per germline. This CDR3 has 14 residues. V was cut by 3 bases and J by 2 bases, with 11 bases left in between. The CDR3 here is CASSFASLTYEQYF. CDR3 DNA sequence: TGTGCCAGCAGTTTCGCCAGTTTGACCTACGAGCAGTACTTC.

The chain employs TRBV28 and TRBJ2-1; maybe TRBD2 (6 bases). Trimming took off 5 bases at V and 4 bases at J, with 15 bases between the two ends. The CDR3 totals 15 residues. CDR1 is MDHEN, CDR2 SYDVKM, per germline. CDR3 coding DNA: TGTGCCAGCAGTCAGTTATCGGGGGAGTACAATGAGCAGTTCTTC. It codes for CASSQLSGEYNEQFF.

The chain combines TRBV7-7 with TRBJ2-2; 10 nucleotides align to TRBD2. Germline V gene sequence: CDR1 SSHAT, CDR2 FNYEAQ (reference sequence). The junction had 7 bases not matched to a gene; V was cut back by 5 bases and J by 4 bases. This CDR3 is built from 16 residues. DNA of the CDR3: TGTGCCAGCAGCGAAGAACTAGCGGGACGCACCGGGGAGCTGTTTTTT. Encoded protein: CASSEELAGRTGELFF.

CDR3 nucleotide sequence: TGTGCCAGCTCACCACCGGGAGATACGCAGTATTTT. This codes for CASSPPGDTQYF. V usage is TRBV18 and J usage is TRBJ2-3; D unresolved. Deletions cut 0 bases from V and 5 bases from J, with 3 bases between. Germline V gives CDR1 KGHSH, CDR2 LQKENI. CDR3 length: 12 residues.

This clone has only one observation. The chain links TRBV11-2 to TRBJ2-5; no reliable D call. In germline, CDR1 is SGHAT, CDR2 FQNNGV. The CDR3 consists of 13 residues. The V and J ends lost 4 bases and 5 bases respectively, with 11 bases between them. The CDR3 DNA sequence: TGTGCCAGCAGCTCTCTACTGGGGGAGACCCAGTACTTC. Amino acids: CASSSLLGETQYF.

The CDR3 sequence: CASSQTTGEGETQYF. CDR3 nucleotide sequence: TGCGCCAGCAGCCAGACGACAGGGGAGGGCGAGACCCAGTACTTC. The J gene is TRBJ2-5, the V gene TRBV4-3; tentative D call: TRBD1 (8 bases). Trimming took 3 bases from V and 5 from J, leaving 16 bases between them. CDR1 is LGHNA, CDR2 YSLEER, per germline. This CDR3 comprises 15 residues.

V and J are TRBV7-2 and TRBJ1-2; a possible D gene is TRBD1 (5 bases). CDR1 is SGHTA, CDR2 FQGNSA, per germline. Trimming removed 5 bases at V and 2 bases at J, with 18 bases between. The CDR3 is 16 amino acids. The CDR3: CASSNGFGHRNYGYTF. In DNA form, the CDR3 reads TGTGCCAGCAGCAACGGATTCGGACACCGAAACTATGGCTACACCTTC. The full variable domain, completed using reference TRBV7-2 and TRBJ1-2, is GAGVSQSPSNKVTEKGKDVELRCDPISGHTALYWYRQSLGQGLEFLIYFQGNSAPDKSGLPSDRFSAERTGGSVSTLTIQRTQQEDSAVYLCASSNGFGHRNYGYTFGSGTRLTVV.

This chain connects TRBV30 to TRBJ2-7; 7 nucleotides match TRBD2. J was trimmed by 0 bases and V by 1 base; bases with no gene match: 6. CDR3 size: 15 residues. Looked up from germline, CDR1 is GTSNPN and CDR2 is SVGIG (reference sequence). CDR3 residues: CAWSESGLGSYEQYF. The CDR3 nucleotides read TGTGCCTGGAGTGAGTCAGGACTAGGCTCCTACGAGCAGTACTTC.